One and the same sample provided the 18 T cell receptor beta chains below, sequenced in a study of shared clonotypes between healthy human individuals. The method was immunoSEQ multiplex PCR; TCRdb's version includes in-frame clones alone and lacks a portion of them. In the table there are fewer than 500,000 clones, over 75% of which are singletons. Sequences were obtained from PBMCs. Every receptor here comes from a woman aged 40-49 years in good health. Some clones in this sample may be carry-over from other donors' samples.

The chain is built from TRBV6-6 and TRBJ2-5; 11 bases fit TRBD2. Germline CDR1 MNHNY, CDR2 SVGAGI (reference sequence). Unmatched junction bases numbered 8, after V lost 6 bases and J lost 5 bases. The CDR3 length is 15 residues. CDR3 in amino acids: CASSRLAGSGETQYF. CDR3 nucleotide sequence: TGTGCCAGCAGCCGACTAGCGGGATCCGGCGAGACCCAGTACTTC.

A word on this clone: Other DNA sequences of this sample code for an identical CDR3. V and J are TRBV6-5 and TRBJ2-7; D is unclear. V lost 0 bases, J lost 4 bases, and 4 bases lay in between. CDR1 and CDR2 (germline): MNHEY, SVGAGI. This CDR3 comprises 12 residues. The CDR3 is CASSYSPYEQYF. In nucleotides, the CDR3 is TGTGCCAGCAGTTACTCGCCATACGAGCAGTACTTC.

The chain's CDR3 is CATSRGGSLLNEQYF. For the CDR3, the DNA is TGTGCCACCAGCAGAGGAGGGAGCTTGTTGAACGAGCAGTACTTC. The chain couples TRBV15 to TRBJ2-7, with D perhaps matching TRBD2 (5 bases). From germline, CDR1 is LNHNV and CDR2 YYDKDF (reference sequence). The CDR3 length is 15 residues. Trimming took 1 base from V and 5 from J, leaving 15 bases between them.

Concerning this clone itself: Compared with germline, one end of the junction differs, possibly owing to a read error. The chain employs TRBV6-1 and TRBJ2-4, with a possible D match to TRBD1 (5 bases). The length of the CDR3 is 13 residues. Germline V gene lookup returns CDR1 MNHNS and CDR2 SASEGT. CDR3 loop: CASSDQGPRFSNF. In nucleotides, the CDR3 is TGTGCCAGCAGTGACCAGGGCCCTCGCTTTTCTAACTTC.

The chain carries TRBV6-5 and TRBJ1-3, with TRBD1 matching over 7 bases. The CDR3 extends over 14 amino acids. Germline loops: CDR1 MNHEY, CDR2 SVGAGI. V lost 6 bases and J lost 2; bases outside the gene matches: 4. CDR3 amino acids: CASSDRVTGNTIYF. Written as DNA, the CDR3 is TGTGCCAGCAGCGACAGGGTAACTGGAAACACCATATATTTT.

The gene calls are TRBV9 and TRBJ2-7; 7 nucleotides match TRBD2. CDR1 and CDR2 from the germline V gene are SGDLS and YYNGEE. The length of the CDR3 is 17 residues. V lost 0 bases and J lost 6; bases outside the gene matches: 15. This CDR3 reads CASSVVEGRAVYLEQYF. CDR3 bases: TGTGCCAGCAGCGTAGTCGAAGGGAGGGCGGTGTATCTCGAGCAGTACTTC. The full variable domain, its missing parts supplied by reference TRBV9 and TRBJ2-7, is DSGVTQTPKHLITATGQRVTLRCSPRSGDLSVYWYQQSLDQGLQFLIQYYNGEERAKGNILERFSAQQFPDLHSELNLSSLELGDSALYFCASSVVEGRAVYLEQYFGPGTRLTVT.

The J gene is TRBJ2-3, the V gene TRBV11-2; D remains ambiguous. Between the trimmed V and J ends, which lost 4 bases and 4 bases, there was a span of 6 bases. The CDR3 totals 12 residues. Germline loops: CDR1 SGHAT, CDR2 FQNNGV. The CDR3 is CASSSSSDTQYF. The CDR3 DNA sequence: TGTGCCAGCAGCTCCAGTTCAGATACGCAGTATTTT.

This clone appeared a few times. The chain couples TRBV4-3 to TRBJ2-1, with 10 bases matching TRBD2. Losses at the gene ends were 3 bases for V and 4 bases for J; bases not matched to a gene: 6. CDR1 is LGHNA, CDR2 YSLEER, per germline. This CDR3 spans 16 amino acids. CDR3 bases: TGCGCCAGCAGCCAGACCACTAGCGGGGATTACAATGAGCAGTTCTTC. As protein: CASSQTTSGDYNEQFF.

This sequence joins TRBV6-5 and TRBJ1-4, with TRBD1 matching 7 bases. Germline CDR1 MNHEY, CDR2 SVGAGI. V shed 4 bases, J shed 7 bases, and the junction held 6 bases outside the gene matches. The CDR3 runs to 14 residues. CDR3 in amino acids: CASSFRTGVEKLFF. The CDR3 DNA reads TGTGCCAGCAGTTTCCGGACAGGCGTTGAAAAACTGTTTTTT.

The chain couples TRBV23-1 to TRBJ1-4, with D perhaps TRBD1 (6 bases). TRBV23-1 is treated as an ORF (open reading frame) with a function not yet certain. Trimming cost V 2 bases and J 0 bases, with 19 bases left between them. The length of the CDR3 is 19 residues. The DNA for the CDR3 is TGCGCCAGCAGTCAAAGGGGACACCGGGGGCCCACAACTAATGAAAAACTGTTTTTT. Translated: CASSQRGHRGPTTNEKLFF.

J is TRBJ2-3 and V is TRBV7-6; D may be TRBD2 (5 bases). The CDR3 loop spans 15 amino acids. The V end was cut by 3 bases, the J end by 3 bases, with 13 bases between. Looked up from germline, CDR1 is SGHVS and CDR2 is FNYEAQ. The CDR3 bases are TGTGCCAGCAGCTTGGATGACGGGGTTACAGATACGCAGTATTTT. Translating it yields CASSLDDGVTDTQYF.

This clone was counted a single time. This chain links TRBV14 with TRBJ1-5; TRBD1 matches at 9 bases. CDR1 is SGHDN and CDR2 is FVKESK in the germline V gene. This CDR3 region has 17 residues. The J segment lost 3 bases and the V segment lost 1 base, leaving 7 bases of the junction unmatched. The CDR3 is CASSQGTTGGLNQPQHF. The DNA for the CDR3 is TGTGCCAGCAGCCAAGGCACTACAGGGGGCCTCAATCAGCCCCAGCATTTT.

The V gene is TRBV6-6, the J gene TRBJ2-2; 13 bases are shared with TRBD2. After removal of 6 bases from V and 5 bases from J, the junction contained 3 bases not matched to a gene. This CDR3 spans 15 amino acids. Germline-derived CDR1 and CDR2 are MNHNY and SVGAGI (reference sequence). DNA for the CDR3: TGTGCCAGCAGAATGACTAGCGGGAGGACCGGGGAGCTGTTTTTT. It specifies CASRMTSGRTGELFF.

The gene calls are TRBV28 and TRBJ1-6, with D unclear. With 4 bases removed from V and 8 bases from J, the gap between germline ends came to 15 bases. CDR3 length: 15 amino acids. CDR1 is MDHEN, CDR2 SYDVKM, per germline. The CDR3 region is CASSSHLSGYSPLHF. Written as DNA, the CDR3 is TGTGCCAGCAGTTCCCACCTATCGGGGTATTCACCCCTCCACTTT. Based on the CDR3 plus reference TRBV28 and TRBJ1-6, the full variable domain is DVKVTQSSRYLVKRTGEKVFLECVQDMDHENMFWYRQDPGLGLRLIYFSYDVKMKEKGDIPEGYSVSREKKERFSLILESASTNQTSMYLCASSSHLSGYSPLHFGNGTRLTVT.

The CDR3 reads CASRTGLRNIQYF. DNA for the CDR3: TGTGCCAGCAGAACAGGGTTAAGAAACATTCAGTACTTC. The chain uses TRBV7-2 and TRBJ2-4; D may be TRBD1 (6 bases). Germline assignment: CDR1 SGHTA and CDR2 FQGNSA. Trimming removed 6 bases at V and 6 bases at J, with 12 bases between. The CDR3 spans 13 residues.

The chain links TRBV27 to TRBJ2-7; D is possibly TRBD2 (6 bases). The germline gives CDR1 MNHEY, CDR2 SMNVEV (reference sequence). CDR3 size: 14 residues. The V gene lost 8 bases and the J gene lost 1 base, with 15 bases spanning the gap. The CDR3 DNA is TGTGCCAGCTCTTGGGACCGGGGGTCCTACGAGCAGTACTTC. Translating it yields CASSWDRGSYEQYF.

V usage is TRBV7-8 and J usage is TRBJ2-2, with D maybe TRBD2 (6 bases). This CDR3 comprises 14 residues. The V gene's germline CDR1 is SGHVS and CDR2 FQNEAQ. The V end lost 2 bases, the J end lost 4 bases, and 8 bases lay between the germline ends. DNA of the CDR3: TGTGCCAGCAGCTTATTGGGGGGCACCGGGGAGCTGTTTTTT. It yields the protein CASSLLGGTGELFF.

The J gene is TRBJ2-7, the V gene TRBV6-6; tentatively, D is TRBD2 (5 bases). Germline CDR1 MNHNY, CDR2 SVGAGI (reference sequence). V was clipped by 11 bases and J by 0 bases, with 14 bases between them. CDR3 length: 13 amino acids. The CDR3 bases are TGTGCCGCCCAGGAAGGGAGCTCCTACGAGCAGTACTTC. Translation gives CAAQEGSSYEQYF.